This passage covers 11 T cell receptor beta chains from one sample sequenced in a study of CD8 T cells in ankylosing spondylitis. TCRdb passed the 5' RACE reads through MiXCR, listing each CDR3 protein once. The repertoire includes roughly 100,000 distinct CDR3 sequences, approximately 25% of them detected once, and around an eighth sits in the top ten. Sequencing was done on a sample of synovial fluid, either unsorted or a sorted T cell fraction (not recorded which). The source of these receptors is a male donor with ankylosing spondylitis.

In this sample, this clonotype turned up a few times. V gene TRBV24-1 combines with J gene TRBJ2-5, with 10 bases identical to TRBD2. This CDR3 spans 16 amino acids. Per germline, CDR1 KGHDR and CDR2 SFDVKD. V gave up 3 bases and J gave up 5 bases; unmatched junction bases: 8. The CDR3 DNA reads TGTGCCACCAGTGATCCCCAGCGGGAGGGCCGCGAGACCCAGTACTTC. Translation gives CATSDPQREGRETQYF.

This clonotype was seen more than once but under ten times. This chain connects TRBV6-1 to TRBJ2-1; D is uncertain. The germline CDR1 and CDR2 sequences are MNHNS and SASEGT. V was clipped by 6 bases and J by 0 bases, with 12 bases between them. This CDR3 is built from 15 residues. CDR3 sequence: CASRPALSSYNEQFF. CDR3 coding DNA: TGTGCCAGCAGACCTGCGCTGAGCTCCTACAATGAGCAGTTCTTC.

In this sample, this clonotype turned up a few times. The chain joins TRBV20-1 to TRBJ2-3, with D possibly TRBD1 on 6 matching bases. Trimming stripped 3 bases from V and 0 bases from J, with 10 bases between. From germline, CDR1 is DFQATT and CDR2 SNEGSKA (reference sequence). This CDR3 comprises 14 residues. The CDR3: CSASKDSSTDTQYF. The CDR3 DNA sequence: TGCAGTGCTAGTAAGGACAGTAGCACAGATACGCAGTATTTT.

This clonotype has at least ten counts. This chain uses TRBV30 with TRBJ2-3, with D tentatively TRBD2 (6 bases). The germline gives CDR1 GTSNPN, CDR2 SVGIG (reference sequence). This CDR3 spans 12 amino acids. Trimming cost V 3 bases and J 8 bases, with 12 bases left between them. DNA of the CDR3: TGTGCCTGGAGCCGGACTAAGGGTACGCAGTATTTT. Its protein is CAWSRTKGTQYF.

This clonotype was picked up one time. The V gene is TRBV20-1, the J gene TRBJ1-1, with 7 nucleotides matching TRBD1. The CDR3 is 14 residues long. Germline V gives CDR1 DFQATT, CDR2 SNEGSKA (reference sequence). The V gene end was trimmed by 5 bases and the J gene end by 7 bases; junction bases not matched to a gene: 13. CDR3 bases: TGCAGTGCTCGATCCGGGACAGCGTACGGTGAAGCTTTCTTT. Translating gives CSARSGTAYGEAFF.

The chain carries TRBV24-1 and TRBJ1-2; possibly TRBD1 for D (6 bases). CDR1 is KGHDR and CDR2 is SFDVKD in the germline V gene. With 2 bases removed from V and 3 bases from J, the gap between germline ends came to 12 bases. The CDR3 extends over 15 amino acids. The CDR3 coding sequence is TGTGCCACCAGTGATTCTACAGGGCGTCACTATGGCTACACCTTC. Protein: CATSDSTGRHYGYTF.

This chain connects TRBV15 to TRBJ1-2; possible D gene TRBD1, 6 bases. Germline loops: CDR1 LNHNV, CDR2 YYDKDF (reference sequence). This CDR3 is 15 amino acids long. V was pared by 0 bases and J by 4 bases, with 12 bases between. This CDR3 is CATSRDGRTAYGYTF. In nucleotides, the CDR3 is TGTGCCACCAGCAGAGATGGTAGGACAGCCTATGGCTACACCTTC.

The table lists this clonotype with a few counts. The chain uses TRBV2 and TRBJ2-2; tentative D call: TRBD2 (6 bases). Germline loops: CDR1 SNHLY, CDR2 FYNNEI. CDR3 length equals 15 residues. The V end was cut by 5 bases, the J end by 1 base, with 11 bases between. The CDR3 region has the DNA TGTGCCAGCAGTACGACTAGTCTGAACACCGGGGAGCTGTTTTTT. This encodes CASSTTSLNTGELFF.

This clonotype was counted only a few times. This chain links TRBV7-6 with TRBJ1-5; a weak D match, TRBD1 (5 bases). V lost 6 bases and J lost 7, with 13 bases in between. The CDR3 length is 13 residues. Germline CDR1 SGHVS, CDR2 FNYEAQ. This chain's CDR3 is CASSQMEGQPQHF. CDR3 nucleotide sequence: TGTGCCAGCAGTCAAATGGAGGGGCAGCCCCAGCATTTT.

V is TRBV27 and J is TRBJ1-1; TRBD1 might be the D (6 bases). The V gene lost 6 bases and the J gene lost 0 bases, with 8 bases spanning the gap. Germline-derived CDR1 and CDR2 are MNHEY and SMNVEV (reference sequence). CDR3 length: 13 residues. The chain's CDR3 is CASRGAVNTEAFF. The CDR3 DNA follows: TGTGCCAGCAGGGGGGCAGTGAACACTGAAGCTTTCTTT.

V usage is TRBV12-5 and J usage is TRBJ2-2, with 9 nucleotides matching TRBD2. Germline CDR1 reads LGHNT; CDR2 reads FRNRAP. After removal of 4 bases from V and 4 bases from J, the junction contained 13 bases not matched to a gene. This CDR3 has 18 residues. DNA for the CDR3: TGTGCTAGTGGTTCCCAACCCGATAGCGGGAGTCTCACCGGGGAGCTGTTTTTT. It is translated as CASGSQPDSGSLTGELFF.